A single sample gave rise to the 19 T cell receptor beta chains below, sequenced in a study of T cell clonality in common variable immunodeficiency. Sequencing was performed with immunoSEQ multiplex PCR; in TCRdb, only in-frame clones are kept and a portion is missing. This repertoire holds 25,000 to 35,000 clones, and none appear only once. The sequenced sample consisted of peripheral blood mononuclear cells. The receptors originated from a person aged 18 to 75 in good health.

This clone was recorded at least ten times. With the read ending 3 residues before the CDR3 end, the germline J gene is used to fill in that end. The chain combines TRBV18 with TRBJ2-1; 9 bases align to TRBD2. Germline V gives CDR1 KGHSH, CDR2 LQKENI. The CDR3 is 15 residues long. Trimming at V came to 3 bases and at J to 2 bases, leaving 2 bases not matched to a gene. The CDR3 DNA, read in part, is TGTGCCAGCTCACCCATAGCGGGAGCCTACAATGAG. As protein: CASSPIAGAYNE. The complete CDR3 protein is CASSPIAGAYNEQFF.

The table lists this clone with many counts. The CDR3 DNA, read in part, is TGCAGCGTTGAGACCTGGCAGGGGACCGCTGAA. Encoded protein: CSVETWQGTAE. The whole CDR3 is CSVETWQGTAEAFF. This chain connects TRBV29-1 to TRBJ1-1; D is possibly TRBD1 (6 bases). The CDR3 end is not reached by the read, which stops 3 residues before it; the germline J gene fills it in. V lost 3 bases, J lost 6 bases, and 17 bases lay in between. Germline lookup yields CDR1 SQVTM and CDR2 ANQGSEA. The CDR3 spans 14 residues.

Only a few counts were recorded for this clone. The missing CDR3 end, 3 residues past where the read stops, is filled in from the germline J gene. The rearrangement uses TRBV30 and TRBJ1-2, with TRBD1 matching over 7 bases. CDR3 length: 14 amino acids. Germline V lookup: CDR1 GTSNPN, CDR2 SVGIG (reference sequence). CDR3 bases read: TGTGCCTGGAGGTGGGACAGCTCCTCGGGAGGG. Amino acid sequence: CAWRWDSSSGG. The whole CDR3 protein is CAWRWDSSSGGYTF.

This clone was recorded at least ten times. The CDR3 is CASSLARGLDSPLHF. The CDR3 bases that were read are TGTGCCAGCAGTTTGGCAAGGGGGCTTGATTCACCC. The chain employs TRBV28 and TRBJ1-6, with 7 positions matching TRBD1. The read gets to within 3 residues of the CDR3 end, and the germline J gene fills in the rest. The CDR3 has 15 residues. Germline loops: CDR1 MDHEN, CDR2 SYDVKM. The trim removed 3 bases at V and 8 bases at J, leaving 7 bases unmatched.

Points on this clone: The observed sequence ends 3 residues before the CDR3 terminus, with the missing tail filled in from the germline J gene. The chain uses TRBV19 and TRBJ1-6; 8 nucleotides match TRBD1. Trimming at V came to 7 bases and at J to 8 bases, leaving 7 bases not matched to a gene. This CDR3 has 14 residues. Germline lookup yields CDR1 LNHDA and CDR2 SQIVND (reference sequence). Partial CDR3 DNA: TGTGCCAGTAATGACAGGGGCTTGGATTCACCC. Translated, it gives CASNDRGLDSP. The whole CDR3 sequence reads CASNDRGLDSPLHF.

This clone was seen a few times. The sequence runs out 3 residues before the end of the CDR3; the remainder is reconstructed from the germline J gene. V and J are TRBV20-1 and TRBJ2-7, with a weak D call TRBD2 (5 bases). Germline V gene lookup returns CDR1 DFQATT and CDR2 SNEGSKA (reference sequence). This CDR3 is 11 amino acids long. Trimming stripped 5 bases from V and 3 bases from J, with 8 bases between. The CDR3 region is CSASGDYEQYF. The sequenced part of the CDR3 DNA is TGCAGTGCTTCCGGGGACTACGAG.

There are a few counts of this clone. The sequence runs out 3 residues before the end of the CDR3; the remainder is reconstructed from the germline J gene. V usage is TRBV7-6 and J usage is TRBJ2-3, with 13 nucleotides matching TRBD2. This CDR3 has 16 residues. Germline CDR1 reads SGHVS; CDR2 reads FNYEAQ. CDR3 in amino acids: CASSSTWTSGSETQYF. The part of the CDR3 DNA that was read is TGTGCCAGCAGCTCTACTTGGACTAGCGGGAGTGAGACG.

This clone was counted at least ten times. The read halts 3 residues ahead of the CDR3 end, with the missing end drawn from the germline J gene. The rearrangement uses TRBV4-1 and TRBJ1-1; TRBD1 might be the D (6 bases). Germline CDR1 reads MGHRA; CDR2 reads YSYEKL. The CDR3 length is 16 residues. CDR3 sequence: CASSNTPHRVNPEAFF. The sequenced part of the CDR3 DNA is TGCGCCAGCAGTAACACCCCGCACAGGGTGAACCCCGAA.

This clone has at least ten counts. Read data end 3 residues before the CDR3 end; the end is taken from the germline J gene. V usage is TRBV6-1 and J usage is TRBJ2-1; tentatively, D is TRBD2 (6 bases). Germline V gene lookup returns CDR1 MNHNS and CDR2 SASEGT. Trimming pared 2 bases from V and 0 bases from J, leaving 8 bases between. CDR3 length: 15 amino acids. This CDR3 is CASSETSSSYNEQFF. The CDR3 DNA, read in part, is TGTGCCAGCAGTGAAACTAGCAGCTCCTACAATGAG.

This clone came up a few times. The observed sequence ends 3 residues before the CDR3 terminus, with the missing tail filled in from the germline J gene. The same CDR3 also results from other DNA sequences found in this sample. V and J are TRBV5-1 and TRBJ1-3; 8 nucleotides match TRBD1. This CDR3 region has 15 residues. Germline V CDR1 and CDR2: SGHRS, YFSETQ. V lost 4 bases, J lost 4 bases, and 7 bases stayed unmatched. CDR3: CASSPTRGQGNTIYF. Partial CDR3 DNA: TGCGCCAGCAGCCCGACCAGGGGGCAGGGAAACACC.

This clone was seen many times. The CDR3 is CASSLTEASEQFF. Partial CDR3 DNA: TGTGCCAGCAGCTTGACCGAAGCGAGTGAG. The chain uses TRBV7-9 and TRBJ2-1; D gene unclear. From the germline J gene comes the end of the CDR3, since the read stops 3 residues before it. V lost 3 bases and J lost 9, with 12 bases in between. The germline V gene encodes CDR1 SEHNR and CDR2 FQNEAQ (reference sequence). The CDR3 covers 13 residues.

Remarks on this clone: This may be a read error: a much more frequent sequence differs by one nucleotide. Read coverage stops 3 residues before the CDR3 terminus; the germline J gene supplies the remainder. This chain joins TRBV2 and TRBJ2-5, with 7 bases identical to TRBD2. This CDR3 is built from 15 residues. CDR1 is SNHLY and CDR2 is FYNNEI in the germline V gene. The sequenced CDR3 bases are TGTGCCAGCACTCCCAGAGCGGGGAATACAGATACC. Protein: CASTPRAGNTDT. The complete CDR3 reads CASTPRAGNTDTQYF.

This clone was seen ten or more times. The DNA ends 3 residues before the CDR3 does, and the rest of the CDR3 is filled in from the germline J gene. Other DNA sequences in this specimen translate into the identical CDR3. This chain links TRBV7-2 with TRBJ1-3, with a possible D match to TRBD1 (5 bases). The CDR3 sequence is 14 residues long. Trimming left V 5 bases short and J 7 bases short, with 15 bases between. Germline CDR1 SGHTA, CDR2 FQGNSA. The CDR3 DNA, read in part, is TGTGCCAGCAGCCCGAACCTGGGGGGGAACACC. The encoded protein is CASSPNLGGNT. In full, the CDR3 is CASSPNLGGNTIYF.

As regards this clone: An end of the junction differs from the germline gene, which may be a read error. The read terminates 3 residues before the CDR3 end, so the remaining end is supplied by the germline J gene. This same CDR3 is encoded by further DNA sequences in the sample. The chain joins TRBV2 to TRBJ1-3; 9 nucleotides line up with TRBD1. The CDR3 consists of 14 residues. Germline loops: CDR1 SNHLY, CDR2 FYNNEI. CDR3 DNA, as far as it was read: TGTGCCAGCAGGCTACAGGGGGCTGGAAACACA. Encoded protein: CASRLQGAGNT. From start to end, the CDR3 is CASRLQGAGNTIYF.

This clone was picked up many times. The sequenced fragment ends 3 residues before the CDR3 boundary, so the rest is inferred from the germline J gene. The chain couples TRBV19 to TRBJ2-6; TRBD1 is a possible D gene (5 bases). The germline CDR1 and CDR2 sequences are LNHDA and SQIVND (reference sequence). This CDR3 comprises 17 residues. Trimming took off 5 bases at V and 0 bases at J, with 14 bases between the two ends. Partial CDR3 DNA: TGTGCCAGTAGTGTCAACAACAGGCGCTCTGGGGCCAACGTC. This gives the protein CASSVNNRRSGANV. The whole CDR3 region reads CASSVNNRRSGANVLTF.

There are many counts of this clone. The CDR3 DNA, read in part, is TGTGCCAGCAGCTCGGTACCGAACACCGGGGAG. Translated: CASSSVPNTGE. The full CDR3 sequence reads CASSSVPNTGELFF. The chain uses TRBV7-2 and TRBJ2-2; no reliable D call. Read sequence stops 3 residues before the CDR3 end, and the germline J gene provides the missing end. This CDR3 contains 14 residues. V lost 4 bases and J lost 0, with 6 bases in between. Germline CDR1 SGHTA, CDR2 FQGNSA. The whole variable domain, filled in from reference TRBV7-2 and TRBJ2-2, reads GAGVSQSPSNKVTEKGKDVELRCDPISGHTALYWYRQSLGQGLEFLIYFQGNSAPDKSGLPSDRFSAERTGGSVSTLTIQRTQQEDSAVYLCASSSVPNTGELFFGEGSRLTVL.

This clone was recorded at least ten times. The read gets to within 3 residues of the CDR3 end, and the germline J gene fills in the rest. The chain employs TRBV7-9 and TRBJ2-1; weak D call: TRBD2 (7 bases). From germline, CDR1 is SEHNR and CDR2 FQNEAQ (reference sequence). V gave up 5 bases and J gave up 6 bases, with 11 bases separating them. This CDR3 is built from 13 residues. The DNA read from the CDR3 is TGTGCCAGCAGCCGGGGGGCGATCAATGAG. The encoded protein is CASSRGAINE. In full, the CDR3 is CASSRGAINEQFF.

Ten or more counts support this clone. Coverage ceases 3 residues before the CDR3 finishes, and the germline J gene fills in the end. J is TRBJ2-1 and V is TRBV20-1; TRBD2 matches at 7 bases. Germline-derived CDR1 and CDR2 are DFQATT and SNEGSKA (reference sequence). The CDR3 length is 13 residues. The CDR3 reads CSPGRANYNEQFF. The part of the CDR3 DNA that was read is TGCAGCCCGGGGAGGGCTAACTACAATGAG.

This clone came up many times. Here the CDR3 reads CAWTVGDRDSAEAFF. The DNA read from the CDR3 is TGTGCCTGGACGGTGGGAGACAGGGATAGCGCTGAA. The V and J genes are TRBV30 and TRBJ1-1; 7 bases fit TRBD1. The read gets to within 3 residues of the CDR3 end, and the germline J gene fills in the rest. The CDR3 is made up of 15 amino acids. V shed 4 bases and J 6 bases; nucleotides not matched to a gene: 14. Germline V gives CDR1 GTSNPN, CDR2 SVGIG (reference sequence).